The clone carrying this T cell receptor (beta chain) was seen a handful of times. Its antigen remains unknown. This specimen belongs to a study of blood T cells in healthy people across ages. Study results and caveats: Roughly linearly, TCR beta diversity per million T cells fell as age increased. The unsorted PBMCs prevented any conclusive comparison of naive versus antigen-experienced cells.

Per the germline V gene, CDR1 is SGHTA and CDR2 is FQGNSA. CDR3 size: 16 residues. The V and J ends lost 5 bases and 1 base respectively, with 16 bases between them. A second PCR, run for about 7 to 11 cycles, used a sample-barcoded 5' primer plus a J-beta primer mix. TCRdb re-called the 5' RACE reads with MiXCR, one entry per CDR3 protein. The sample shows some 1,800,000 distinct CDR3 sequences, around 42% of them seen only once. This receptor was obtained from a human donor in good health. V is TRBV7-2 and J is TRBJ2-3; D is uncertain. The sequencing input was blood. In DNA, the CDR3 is TGTGCCAGCAGCCGGTGGGGTGCCGGTGGCACAGATACGCAGTATTTT. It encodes CASSRWGAGGTDTQYF.